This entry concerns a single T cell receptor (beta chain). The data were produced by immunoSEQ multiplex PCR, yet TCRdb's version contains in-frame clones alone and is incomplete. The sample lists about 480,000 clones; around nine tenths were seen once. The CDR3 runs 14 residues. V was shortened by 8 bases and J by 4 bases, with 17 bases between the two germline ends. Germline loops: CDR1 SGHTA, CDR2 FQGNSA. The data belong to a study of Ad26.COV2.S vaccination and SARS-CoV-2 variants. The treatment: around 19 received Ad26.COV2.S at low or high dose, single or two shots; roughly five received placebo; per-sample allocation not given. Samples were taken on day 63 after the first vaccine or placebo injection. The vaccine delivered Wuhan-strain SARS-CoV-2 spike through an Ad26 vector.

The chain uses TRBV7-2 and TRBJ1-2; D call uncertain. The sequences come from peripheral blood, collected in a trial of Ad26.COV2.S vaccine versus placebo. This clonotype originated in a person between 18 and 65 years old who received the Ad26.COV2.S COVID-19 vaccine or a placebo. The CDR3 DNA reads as TGTGCCAGCCGTCCAGACACCCGACCCTATGGCTACACCTTC. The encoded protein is CASRPDTRPYGYTF.